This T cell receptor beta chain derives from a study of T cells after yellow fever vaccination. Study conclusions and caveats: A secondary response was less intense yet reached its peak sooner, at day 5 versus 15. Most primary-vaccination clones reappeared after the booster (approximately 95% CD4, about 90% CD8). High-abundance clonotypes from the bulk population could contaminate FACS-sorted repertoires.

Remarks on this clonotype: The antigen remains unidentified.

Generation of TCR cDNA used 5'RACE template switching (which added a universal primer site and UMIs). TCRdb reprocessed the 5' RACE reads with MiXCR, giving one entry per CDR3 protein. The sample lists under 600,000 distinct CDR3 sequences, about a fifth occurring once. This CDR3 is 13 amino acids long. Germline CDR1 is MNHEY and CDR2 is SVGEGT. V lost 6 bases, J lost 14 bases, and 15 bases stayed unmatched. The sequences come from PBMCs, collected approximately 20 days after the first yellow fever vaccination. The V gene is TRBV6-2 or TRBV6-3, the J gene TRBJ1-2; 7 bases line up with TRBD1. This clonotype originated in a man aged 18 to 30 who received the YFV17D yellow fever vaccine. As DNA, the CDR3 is TGTGCCAGCAGCCGCGGGACAGACACACGGACGACCTTC. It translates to CASSRGTDTRTTF.